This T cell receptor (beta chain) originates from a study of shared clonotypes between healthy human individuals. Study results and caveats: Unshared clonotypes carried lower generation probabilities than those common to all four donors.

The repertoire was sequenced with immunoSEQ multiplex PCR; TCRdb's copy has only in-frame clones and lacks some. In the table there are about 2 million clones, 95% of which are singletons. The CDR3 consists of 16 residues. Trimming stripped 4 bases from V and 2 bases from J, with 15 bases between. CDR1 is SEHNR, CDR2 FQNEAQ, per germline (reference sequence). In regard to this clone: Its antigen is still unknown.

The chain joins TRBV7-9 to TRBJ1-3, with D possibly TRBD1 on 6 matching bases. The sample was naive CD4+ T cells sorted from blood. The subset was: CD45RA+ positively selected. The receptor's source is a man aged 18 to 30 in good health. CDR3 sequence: CASSSLGQGPGNTIYF. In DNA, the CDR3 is TGTGCCAGCAGCTCTCTAGGGCAGGGGCCTGGAAACACCATATATTTT.